A single sample is the source of the 23 T cell receptor beta chains below, sequenced in a study of breast tumors, draining lymph nodes, adjacent tissues. Samples came from axillary lymph nodes draining the breast cancer. TCRdb fed the multiplex PCR reads into MiXCR, producing one record per CDR3 protein. Of some 150,000 distinct CDR3 sequences in the sample, more than 25% were seen once. Sequenced input: axillary lymph node tissue. The receptors derive from a female donor with breast cancer. Some clones in this sample may be carry-over from other donors' samples.

This clonotype was found many times. Here the CDR3 reads CASSQLWDGTANYGYTF. The CDR3 DNA sequence: TGCGCCAGCAGCCAACTTTGGGATGGGACAGCTAACTATGGCTACACCTTC. V and J are TRBV4-3 and TRBJ1-2, with TRBD1 identical over 7 bases. Germline CDR1 reads LGHNA; CDR2 reads YSLEER. There are 17 residues in the CDR3. The V segment lost 2 bases and the J segment 0 bases; nucleotides outside the gene matches: 9.

The sample holds many counts of this clonotype. The chain joins TRBV30 to TRBJ2-7; a possible D gene is TRBD1 (6 bases). Trimming shortened V by 6 bases and J by 4 bases, and 22 bases separated the two germline ends. Germline lookup yields CDR1 GTSNPN and CDR2 SVGIG (reference sequence). CDR3 length: 15 amino acids. CDR3 region: CACLSYRVKGYEQYF. CDR3 sequence (DNA): TGTGCCTGCCTATCCTACAGGGTTAAGGGGTACGAGCAGTACTTC.

The V and J genes are TRBV7-9 and TRBJ1-6, with D possibly being TRBD1 (6 bases). Deletions cut 0 bases from V and 6 bases from J, with 12 bases between. The CDR3 is 16 residues long. Germline-derived CDR1 and CDR2 are SEHNR and FQNEAQ (reference sequence). CDR3 bases: TGTGCCAGCAGCTTAGCTCGGGGGGCGGGTAATTCACCCCTCCACTTT. This codes for CASSLARGAGNSPLHF. Complete variable domain (other parts from reference TRBV7-9 and TRBJ1-6): DTGVSQNPRHKITKRGQNVTFRCDPISEHNRLYWYRQTLGQGPEFLTYFQNEAQLEKSRLLSDRFSAERPKGSFSTLEIQRTEQGDSAMYLCASSLARGAGNSPLHFGNGTRLTVT.

The V and J genes are TRBV6-4 and TRBJ1-6; perhaps TRBD1 as D (5 bases). Germline V CDR1 and CDR2: MRHNA, SNTAGT. Deletions cut 7 bases from V and 10 bases from J, with 26 bases between. The CDR3 runs 17 residues. CDR3 sequence: CASNVLWGSSATSPLHF. The CDR3 nucleotides read TGTGCCAGCAACGTACTTTGGGGCTCCTCAGCAACCTCACCCCTCCACTTT.

In this sample, this clonotype turned up many times. The chain carries TRBV9 and TRBJ2-3; D is perhaps TRBD2 (8 bases). The CDR3 covers 16 residues. V was shortened by 4 bases and J by 4 bases, with 19 bases between the two germline ends. Per the germline V gene, CDR1 is SGDLS and CDR2 is YYNGEE. The CDR3 DNA reads TGTGCCAGCAGCCCAGGGGGACTAGGGTTTGCAGATACGCAGTATTTT. This codes for CASSPGGLGFADTQYF.

This clonotype was picked up many times. The genes are TRBV19 and TRBJ2-7; the match to TRBD2 covers 7 bases. Germline values: CDR1 LNHDA, CDR2 SQIVND (reference sequence). With 5 bases clipped from V and 0 bases from J, the junction kept 4 bases outside the gene matches. The CDR3 is 14 residues long. As DNA, the CDR3 is TGTGCCAGTAGTCCCCGGGGGGTCTCCTACGAGCAGTACTTC. This sequence encodes CASSPRGVSYEQYF. Full variable domain (outside the CDR3, taken from reference TRBV19 and TRBJ2-7): DGGITQSPKYLFRKEGQNVTLSCEQNLNHDAMYWYRQDPGQGLRLIYYSQIVNDFQKGDIAEGYSVSREKKESFPLTVTSAQKNPTAFYLCASSPRGVSYEQYFGPGTRLTVT.

This clonotype occurred many times. The J gene is TRBJ2-7, the V gene TRBV7-6; D is perhaps TRBD1 (6 bases). Germline CDR1 and CDR2: SGHVS and FNYEAQ. The CDR3 runs to 17 residues. V lost 0 bases and J lost 3, with 18 bases in between. CDR3 coding DNA: TGTGCCAGCAGCTTAGCCCCCACGGGACAAGGCATCTACGAGCAGTACTTC. It specifies CASSLAPTGQGIYEQYF. The variable domain in full, completed from reference TRBV7-6 and TRBJ2-7, reads GAGVSQSPRYKVTKRGQDVALRCDPISGHVSLYWYRQALGQGPEFLTYFNYEAQQDKSGLPNDRFSAERPEGSISTLTIQRTEQRDSAMYRCASSLAPTGQGIYEQYFGPGTRLTVT.

This chain uses TRBV7-3 with TRBJ2-3; D may be TRBD1 (5 bases). Looked up from germline, CDR1 is SGHTA and CDR2 is FQGTGA. The CDR3 is made up of 14 amino acids. V lost 2 bases to trimming and J lost 4 bases, with 10 bases between them. In DNA, the CDR3 is TGTGCCAGCAGCTTAGACAGAAACGCAGATACGCAGTATTTT. Translation: CASSLDRNADTQYF.

Concerning this clonotype: One junction end does not reproduce the germline sequence, and a read error may be involved. The chain combines TRBV7-9 with TRBJ2-5; 7 nucleotides match TRBD1. The germline V gene has CDR1 SEHNR and CDR2 FQNEAQ (reference sequence). CDR3 size: 14 residues. CDR3 amino acids: CAGGLTGAQETQHF. CDR3 nucleotides: TGTGCCGGCGGTCTTACAGGGGCCCAAGAGACCCAGCACTTC. The entire variable domain, with the rest obtained from reference TRBV7-9 and TRBJ2-5, is as follows: DTGVSQNPRHKITKRGQNVTFRCDPISEHNRLYWYRQTLGQGPEFLTYFQNEAQLEKSRLLSDRFSAERPKGSFSTLEIQRTEQGDSAMYLCAGGLTGAQETQHFGPGTRLLVL.

This clonotype has just a few counts. The gene calls are TRBV6-4 and TRBJ2-1; D may be TRBD2 (5 bases). The CDR3 extends over 16 amino acids. CDR1 and CDR2 (germline): MRHNA, SNTAGT. V lost 2 bases to trimming and J lost 0 bases, with 11 bases between them. The CDR3 DNA follows: TGTGCCAGCAGTGACGGTCGTGGGAGCTCCTACAATGAGCAGTTCTTC. It is translated as CASSDGRGSSYNEQFF.

The V and J genes are TRBV2 and TRBJ1-5; TRBD1 aligns across 7 bases. Trimming cost V 3 bases and J 6 bases; bases outside gene matches: 2. The CDR3 runs to 13 residues. Germline V gene lookup returns CDR1 SNHLY and CDR2 FYNNEI. The CDR3 region is CASSETGTQPQHF. For the CDR3, the DNA is TGTGCCAGCAGTGAGACAGGGACTCAGCCCCAGCATTTT.

In this sample, this clonotype turned up many times. V and J are TRBV18 and TRBJ2-1, with 12 bases aligning to TRBD1. Germline V CDR1 and CDR2: KGHSH, LQKENI. After removal of 5 bases from V and 4 bases from J, the junction contained 6 bases not matched to a gene. The CDR3 extends over 16 amino acids. CDR3 amino acids: CASSEGQGARYNEQFF. CDR3 nucleotide sequence: TGTGCCAGCTCAGAGGGACAGGGGGCGCGGTACAATGAGCAGTTCTTC.

With respect to this clonotype: Sequence at one end of the junction differs from germline and may be a read error. This chain uses TRBV7-2 with TRBJ2-5; tentative D call: TRBD2 (8 bases). In germline, CDR1 is SGHTA, CDR2 FQGNSA. There are 18 residues in the CDR3. The CDR3 coding sequence is TGTGCCAGCAGCTTACGCGGGGGGAGCCAGGGGGGTGGGAAGACCCGGTACTTC. Its translation is CASSLRGGSQGGGKTRYF.

Note on this clonotype: The junction departs from the called germline gene at one end, perhaps through a read error. This chain joins TRBV4-2 and TRBJ1-1; 9 bases line up with TRBD1. CDR1 is LGHNA, CDR2 YNFKEQ, per germline. This CDR3 comprises 17 residues. The CDR3 region is CASSFGGQGIKNTDAFF. DNA of the CDR3: TGTGCCAGCAGCTTTGGGGGACAGGGAATTAAGAACACTGATGCTTTCTTT.

This clonotype was recorded at least ten times. The chain has TRBV15 and TRBJ1-6; the D gene is possibly TRBD1 (6 bases). The ends were cut back, 0 bases at V and 9 bases at J, with 12 bases in the middle. The CDR3 is 15 residues long. Germline lookup yields CDR1 LNHNV and CDR2 YYDKDF (reference sequence). The CDR3 DNA reads TGTGCCACCAGCAGAGAGCCCACAGGGCGTTCACCCCTCCACTTT. This encodes CATSREPTGRSPLHF.

This clonotype was recorded many times. The V call is TRBV7-8, the J call TRBJ2-1, with a possible D match to TRBD1 (5 bases). The CDR3 is made up of 16 amino acids. The V gene lost 4 bases and the J gene lost 8 bases, with 21 bases spanning the gap. Per the germline V gene, CDR1 is SGHVS and CDR2 is FQNEAQ. CDR3 residues: CASSSALSRGYDEQFF. CDR3 sequence (DNA): TGTGCCAGCAGCTCCGCCCTCTCAAGGGGATACGATGAGCAGTTCTTC. The variable domain in full, completed from reference TRBV7-8 and TRBJ2-1, reads GAGVSQSPRYKVAKRGQDVALRCDPISGHVSLFWYQQALGQGPEFLTYFQNEAQLDKSGLPSDRFFAERPEGSVSTLKIQRTQQEDSAVYLCASSSALSRGYDEQFFGPGTRLTVL.

Ten or more counts support this clonotype. The V gene is TRBV4-2, the J gene TRBJ2-3; 10 bases map to TRBD2. Unmatched junction bases numbered 12, after V lost 0 bases and J lost 3 bases. Germline-derived CDR1 and CDR2 are LGHNA and YNFKEQ. This CDR3 spans 19 amino acids. The CDR3 coding sequence is TGTGCCAGCAGCCAAGACATGATAGCGGGGGGAGGAGGGACAGATACGCAGTATTTT. Translating gives CASSQDMIAGGGGTDTQYF.

This clonotype appeared many times. J is TRBJ1-6 and V is TRBV20-1; tentatively, D is TRBD1 (6 bases). The germline gives CDR1 DFQATT, CDR2 SNEGSKA (reference sequence). This CDR3 comprises 17 residues. This CDR3 is CRTNTGPIQSINSPLHF. Here the CDR3 DNA reads TGCAGGACAAATACAGGGCCAATTCAGTCGATTAATTCACCCCTCCACTTT.

This chain connects TRBV6-5 to TRBJ1-5, with D unresolved. V lost 4 bases and J lost 0, with 13 bases in between. CDR1 and CDR2 from the germline V gene are MNHEY and SVGAGI. This CDR3 comprises 16 residues. DNA for the CDR3: TGTGCCAGCAGTTGCTCGCGGATGTATAGCAATCAGCCCCAGCATTTT. Translating it yields CASSCSRMYSNQPQHF.

This chain connects TRBV6-2 or TRBV6-3 to TRBJ1-2; 10 bases fit TRBD1. J was trimmed by 3 bases and V by 10 bases; bases with no gene match: 8. The CDR3 extends over 14 amino acids. Germline assignment: CDR1 MNHEY and CDR2 SVGEGT. The CDR3 protein is CATIRDRGHYGYTF. For the CDR3, the DNA is TGTGCCACCATCCGGGACAGGGGTCACTATGGCTACACCTTC.

This clonotype was seen repeatedly, ten times or more. The chain recombines TRBV12-3 or TRBV12-4 with TRBJ1-2, with TRBD1 matching 9 bases. The ends lost 6 bases at V and 6 bases at J; junction bases unmatched: 5. This CDR3 comprises 13 residues. CDR3 sequence reads: CASRQGQGDGYTF. The DNA for the CDR3 is TGTGCCAGCAGACAGGGACAGGGCGATGGCTACACCTTC.

This clonotype was counted ten times or more. The V call is TRBV25-1, the J call TRBJ1-2; no clear D gene. This CDR3 spans 12 amino acids. V was shortened by 2 bases and J by 6 bases, with 7 bases between the two germline ends. Per the germline V gene, CDR1 is MGHDK and CDR2 is SYGVNS. CDR3 DNA sequence: TGTGCCAGCAGTGAAGGGAGGGATGGCTACACCTTC. It is translated as CASSEGRDGYTF.

This clonotype has a count of ten or more. The V gene is TRBV11-2, the J gene TRBJ2-1, with a weak D call TRBD2 (5 bases). Germline CDR1 is SGHAT and CDR2 is FQNNGV. The V end was cut by 3 bases, the J end by 0 bases, with 9 bases between. The CDR3 has 15 amino acids. CDR3 DNA: TGTGCCAGCAGCTTTGGGCGGGTCTCCTACAATGAGCAGTTCTTC. Translating gives CASSFGRVSYNEQFF. The full variable domain, its missing parts supplied by reference TRBV11-2 and TRBJ2-1, is EAGVAQSPRYKIIEKRQSVAFWCNPISGHATLYWYQQILGQGPKLLIQFQNNGVVDDSQLPKDRFSAERLKGVDSTLKIQPAKLEDSAVYLCASSFGRVSYNEQFFGPGTRLTVL.